Sequencing of this T cell receptor (beta chain) was carried out in a study of T cells after yellow fever vaccination. Study at large: SMART-Seq v4 Ultra Low Input served to prepare low-cell-number fractions.

Each CDR3 protein is one row after TCRdb ran MiXCR on the 5' RACE reads. The sample has some 300,000 distinct CDR3 sequences, roughly 8.3% seen once; the top ten hold around 17%. Study-level points and caveats: Any FACS-sorted repertoire could hold abundant clonotypes that contaminate it from the bulk population. A limited proportion of clonotypes was detected within both the CD4 and CD8 compartments.

Concerning this clonotype: The antigen is undetermined.

Sequences were derived from PBMCs, sampled 35 to 50 days after the first yellow fever vaccination. This TCR was recovered from a man aged 18 to 30 who received the YFV17D yellow fever vaccine.

CDR3 residues: CASSARDRVKFPSDEQYV. CDR3 sequence (DNA): TGTGCCAGCAGCGCTAGGGACAGGGTGAAATTTCCGTCGGACGAGCAGTACGTC. This rearrangement joins TRBV11-2 to TRBJ2-7, with TRBD1 matching over 9 bases. CDR3 length equals 18 residues. The V segment lost 5 bases and the J segment 5 bases; nucleotides outside the gene matches: 19. CDR1 SGHAT and CDR2 FQNNGV come from the germline V gene.